Listed below are T cell receptor beta chains from one sample, sequenced in a study of blood T cell repertoires in COVID-19. Sequencing was performed with immunoSEQ multiplex PCR; in TCRdb, only in-frame clones are kept and a portion is missing. The table records roughly 57,000 clones, approximately 80% of them present only once. Source material: peripheral blood. The origin of the receptors is a man aged 25-45 years with COVID-19, enrolled during active disease. CDR3s include the opening cysteine and the closing phenylalanine or tryptophan. The order of the fields is J gene, clone size, V gene, D gene, CDR3 protein, CDR3 DNA. D genes are given only for firm matches. Not all rows give a size; the values are once, few, many and, for expanded clones, a class.

TRBJ2-3 . TRBV28 . CASSLVPGIREISSTDTQYF TGTGCCAGCAGTTTAGTCCCGGGGATTAGAGAAATCTCGAGCACAGATACGCAGTATTTT
TRBJ1-5 . TRBV28 . CASSFRGSGQPQHF TGTGCCAGCAGTTTCAGGGGTTCCGGTCAGCCCCAGCATTTT
TRBJ2-2 few TRBV7-2 TRBD2 CASSAGLAGDGGELFF TGTGCCAGCAGCGCGGGACTAGCGGGGGATGGCGGGGAGCTGTTTTTT
TRBJ1-2 . TRBV9 TRBD1 CASSVDSGTGAAFYGYTF TGTGCCAGCAGCGTAGATTCCGGGACAGGGGCCGCTTTCTATGGCTACACCTTC
TRBJ2-7 . TRBV4-1 TRBD1 CASSPGQGSYEQYF TGCGCCAGCAGTCCGGGACAGGGGTCCTACGAGCAGTACTTC
TRBJ2-3 . TRBV14 . CASSRLRGIGDTQYF TGTGCCAGCAGCCGACTGAGAGGAATTGGAGATACGCAGTATTTT
TRBJ2-7 . TRBV6-6 . CATQDRNLGHEQYF TGTGCCACCCAAGACCGTAACCTGGGCCACGAGCAGTACTTC
TRBJ2-7 . TRBV24-1 . CATSDDNSYEQYF TGTGCCACCAGTGATGACAACTCCTACGAGCAGTACTTC
TRBJ1-2 . TRBV30 TRBD1 CAWSVPTGTGNYGYTF TGTGCCTGGAGTGTACCCACTGGGACAGGGAACTATGGCTACACCTTC
TRBJ2-1 . TRBV9 TRBD2 CASQPGTSRDEQFF TGTGCCAGCCAGCCCGGGACTAGCAGAGATGAGCAGTTCTTC
TRBJ2-2 few TRBV6-5 . CASSYERPGELFF TGTGCCAGCAGTTATGAGAGGCCCGGGGAGCTGTTTTTT
TRBJ2-3 . TRBV4-1 TRBD2 CASSSAGGKGDTQYF TGCGCCAGCAGCTCAGCGGGGGGCAAGGGAGATACGCAGTATTTT
TRBJ2-5 . TRBV6-6 TRBD1 CASWSGQDQETQYF TGTGCCAGTTGGTCCGGACAGGACCAAGAGACCCAGTACTTC
TRBJ2-1 . TRBV10-3 . CAISDKGSSYNEQFF TGTGCCATCAGTGATAAAGGGAGCTCCTACAATGAGCAGTTCTTC
TRBJ2-7 . TRBV7-9 . CASSLARGYEQYF TGTGCCAGCAGCTTAGCCAGAGGCTACGAGCAGTACTTC
TRBJ2-5 . TRBV3-1/TRBV3-2 . CASSQAGQKTQYF TGTGCCAGCAGCCAAGCGGGACAAAAGACCCAGTACTTC
TRBJ2-1 once TRBV11-1 TRBD1 CASRRTGSSYNEQFF TGTGCCAGCAGGCGGACAGGGAGCTCCTACAATGAGCAGTTCTTC
TRBJ1-6 few TRBV7-6 . CASSLALRPYNSPLHF TGTGCCAGCAGCTTAGCCTTGCGGCCTTATAATTCACCCCTCCACTTT